The clone carrying this T cell receptor beta chain was detected once. This sample is drawn from a study of blood T cells in healthy people across ages. Primers used in a second PCR of roughly 6 to 11 cycles were a sample-barcoded 5' primer and a J-beta primer mix. Every cDNA was tagged by a template-switch adaptor with 12 random nucleotides. From the 5' RACE reads, TCRdb called clonotypes with MiXCR, one entry per CDR3 protein. This table holds hundreds of thousands of distinct CDR3 sequences, about 25% found once. Germline CDR1 reads SGHTA; CDR2 reads FQGNSA. This CDR3 contains 14 residues. V lost 1 base and J lost 4; bases outside the gene matches: 2.

The sample comprised blood. This TCR was recovered from a woman in her 70s in good health. The chain joins TRBV7-2 to TRBJ2-5, with TRBD1 matching over 8 bases. CDR3 loop: CASSLDRGVETQYF. DNA for the CDR3: TGTGCCAGCAGCTTAGACAGGGGGGTAGAGACCCAGTACTTC.